Below, 25 T cell receptor beta chains from the same sample are listed, as sequenced in a study of T cell clonality in common variable immunodeficiency (dated by TCRdb to between 2015 and 2016). Receptor libraries were prepared by the immunoSEQ multiplex PCR assay. TCRdb holds this immuneACCESS table with in-frame rearrangements only. Some clones are missing; in checked studies, unresolved V genes explain under half, and the rest has no known cause. The table shows 50,000 to 60,000 clones here, with no singletons. The biggest ten clones account for roughly 5.9% of the sample. Sequencing was done on a sample of peripheral blood mononuclear cells. These receptors were collected from a person between 18 and 70 years old in good health.

This clone was counted at least ten times. Read coverage stops 3 residues before the CDR3 terminus; the germline J gene supplies the remainder. V usage is TRBV5-1 and J usage is TRBJ1-2; D gene ambiguous. Trimming pared 6 bases from V and 5 bases from J, leaving 11 bases between. The germline V gene encodes CDR1 SGHRS and CDR2 YFSETQ. This CDR3 comprises 12 residues. CDR3 in amino acids: CASTAGGYGYTF. The sequenced CDR3 bases are TGCGCCAGCACGGCAGGCGGGTATGGC.

This clone was detected many times. Read coverage stops 3 residues before the CDR3 terminus; the germline J gene supplies the remainder. The J gene is TRBJ1-5, the V gene TRBV18, with no clear D. The CDR3 extends over 12 amino acids. Germline CDR1 reads KGHSH; CDR2 reads LQKENI. The V gene lost 4 bases and the J gene lost 9 bases, with 10 bases spanning the gap. CDR3: CASSRGSGPQHF. The CDR3 bases that were read are TGTGCCAGCTCACGCGGCTCGGGGCCC.

This clone was recorded many times. The read halts 3 residues ahead of the CDR3 end, with the missing end drawn from the germline J gene. The chain recombines TRBV5-1 with TRBJ2-7; weak D call: TRBD2 (5 bases). The germline V and J ends were trimmed by 0 bases and 3 bases, with 10 bases remaining between them. The CDR3 covers 14 residues. The germline CDR1 and CDR2 sequences are SGHRS and YFSETQ. The CDR3 spells CASSLASGLYEQYF. Incomplete CDR3 DNA: TGCGCCAGCAGCTTGGCCAGTGGACTCTACGAG.

This clone was picked up many times. The CDR3 is cut off 3 residues early in the read; its end comes from the germline J gene. The genes are TRBV20-1 and TRBJ2-2; possible D gene TRBD2, 7 bases. The V and J ends lost 6 bases and 7 bases respectively, with 27 bases between them. This CDR3 is 17 amino acids long. Per germline, CDR1 DFQATT and CDR2 SNEGSKA (reference sequence). CDR3: CSAPSWSGRGRDGELFF. CDR3 bases read: TGCAGTGCCCCGTCCTGGTCAGGGAGGGGGAGGGACGGGGAG.

This clone was recorded at least ten times. The read terminates 3 residues before the CDR3 end, so the remaining end is supplied by the germline J gene. This chain joins TRBV20-1 and TRBJ1-2, with D perhaps matching TRBD1 (6 bases). The CDR3 has 13 residues. CDR1 and CDR2 (germline): DFQATT, SNEGSKA (reference sequence). The V and J ends lost 6 bases and 4 bases respectively, with 15 bases between them. The CDR3 sequence is CSALGGRRYGYTF. The CDR3 DNA, read in part, is TGCAGTGCCCTCGGGGGGCGTCGCTATGGC.

The table lists this clone with many counts. Sequencing ends 3 residues short of the CDR3 end; the germline J gene provides the rest. This chain connects TRBV5-1 to TRBJ1-2; the match to TRBD1 covers 8 bases. J lost 6 bases, V lost 10 bases, and 11 bases had no gene match. The CDR3 totals 13 residues. Germline values: CDR1 SGHRS, CDR2 YFSETQ. The CDR3 spells CACSGGRGHGYTF. The sequenced part of the CDR3 DNA is TGCGCCTGCTCTGGGGGCAGGGGGCATGGC.

This clone was seen many times. The read finishes 3 residues shy of the CDR3 end, and the germline J gene is used to complete it. V is TRBV6-2 or TRBV6-3 and J is TRBJ1-2; weak D call: TRBD1 (5 bases). The CDR3 has 12 amino acids. Germline V gene lookup returns CDR1 MNHEY and CDR2 SVGEGT. CDR3 bases read: TGTGCCAGCAGACAGGTCACGAGGGGC. This translates into CASRQVTRG. The CDR3 reads in full as CASRQVTRGYTF.

This clone has ten or more counts. The sequence runs out 3 residues before the end of the CDR3; the remainder is reconstructed from the germline J gene. This chain joins TRBV10-3 and TRBJ2-7; 13 bases agree with TRBD2. Germline lookup yields CDR1 ENHRY and CDR2 SYGVKD. V shed 6 bases and J 0 bases; nucleotides not matched to a gene: 11. The CDR3 is 18 residues long. This CDR3 is CAIRRTSGSNRVSYEQYF. The sequenced CDR3 bases are TGTGCCATCAGGAGGACTAGCGGGAGTAATAGGGTCTCCTACGAG.

The table lists this clone with many counts. The sequenced part of the CDR3 DNA is TGCAGTGCTAGGGGGACAGGGGTTGGTTCACCC. The encoded protein is CSARGTGVGSP. The entire CDR3 protein reads CSARGTGVGSPLHF. The genes are TRBV20-1 and TRBJ1-6; 10 bases match TRBD1. The CDR3 extends 3 residues past the end of the read, so its final part is completed from the germline J gene. From germline, CDR1 is DFQATT and CDR2 SNEGSKA (reference sequence). The CDR3 is made up of 14 amino acids. J lost 9 bases, V lost 3 bases, and 5 bases had no gene match.

This clone was detected only a few times. CDR3 sequence: CASSLMGGRHEQYF. The CDR3 bases that were read are TGTGCCAGCAGTTTAATGGGCGGGAGACACGAG. The genes are TRBV27 and TRBJ2-7, with 7 bases lining up with TRBD2. Coverage ceases 3 residues before the CDR3 finishes, and the germline J gene fills in the end. The germline V gene has CDR1 MNHEY and CDR2 SMNVEV (reference sequence). V was clipped by 2 bases and J by 5 bases; unmatched bases: 6. This CDR3 region has 14 residues.

There are many counts of this clone. Other nucleotide sequences in the sample specify the same CDR3. CDR3 DNA, as far as it was read: TGTGCCAGCTCACCACTCCGCGGGGGGGGGTACAATGAG. This encodes CASSPLRGGGYNE. In full, the CDR3 reads CASSPLRGGGYNEQFF. The chain uses TRBV18 and TRBJ2-1, with TRBD2 matching 9 bases. Read coverage stops 3 residues before the CDR3 terminus; the germline J gene supplies the remainder. V shed 1 base and J 4 bases; nucleotides not matched to a gene: 5. The CDR3 has 16 residues. Germline V gene sequence: CDR1 KGHSH, CDR2 LQKENI.

This clone was recorded at least ten times. CDR3 bases read: TGCAGTGCTAGAGAGGGCGCCCAGGGGTCGGATTCACCC. It translates to CSAREGAQGSDSP. The whole CDR3 protein reads CSAREGAQGSDSPLHF. The genes are TRBV20-1 and TRBJ1-6; possible D gene TRBD1, 6 bases. The sequenced fragment ends 3 residues before the CDR3 boundary, so the rest is inferred from the germline J gene. This CDR3 is built from 16 residues. Germline CDR1 and CDR2: DFQATT and SNEGSKA (reference sequence). Trimming removed 0 bases at V and 8 bases at J, with 17 bases between.

This clone was counted many times. The read comes to an end 3 residues before the CDR3 does, leaving the germline J gene to fill in the end. The V gene is TRBV18, the J gene TRBJ2-7, with TRBD1 matching 7 bases. With 6 bases clipped from V and 0 bases from J, the junction kept 5 bases outside the gene matches. The CDR3 is made up of 14 amino acids. Germline V gene sequence: CDR1 KGHSH, CDR2 LQKENI. CDR3 DNA, as far as it was read: TGTGCCAGCTCGTCGGGACAGAGCTCCTACGAG. This codes for CASSSGQSSYE. The full CDR3 is CASSSGQSSYEQYF. The entire variable domain, with the rest obtained from reference TRBV18 and TRBJ2-7, is as follows: NAGVMQNPRHLVRRRGQEARLRCSPMKGHSHVYWYRQLPEEGLKFMVYLQKENIIDESGMPKERFSAEFPKEGPSILRIQQVVRGDSAAYFCASSSGQSSYEQYFGPGTRLTVT.

The sample holds many counts of this clone. Read data end 3 residues before the CDR3 end; the end is taken from the germline J gene. The chain joins TRBV30 to TRBJ1-6, with 8 bases lining up with TRBD1. The germline V gene encodes CDR1 GTSNPN and CDR2 SVGIG (reference sequence). The CDR3 extends over 19 amino acids. V dropped 0 bases and J dropped 6; count of bases not matched to a gene: 16. CDR3 loop: CAWSVRQGAGNDRNSPLHF. Partial CDR3 DNA: TGTGCCTGGAGTGTACGGCAGGGGGCTGGTAACGACCGTAATTCACCC. Full variable domain (outside the CDR3, taken from reference TRBV30 and TRBJ1-6): SQTIHQWPATLVQPVGSPLSLECTVEGTSNPNLYWYRQAAGRGLQLLFYSVGIGQISSEVPQNLSASRPQDRQFILSSKKLLLSDSGFYLCAWSVRQGAGNDRNSPLHFGNGTRLTVT.

Only a few counts were recorded for this clone. The read stops 3 residues short of the end of the CDR3; the missing end is completed from the germline J gene. This chain connects TRBV11-2 to TRBJ2-1; D is undetermined. Trimming took 5 bases from V and 9 from J, leaving 14 bases between them. The CDR3 covers 13 residues. Germline CDR1 SGHAT, CDR2 FQNNGV. The part of the CDR3 DNA that was read is TGTGCCAGCAGCCCTGTATCTCTCTCTGAG. Amino acids: CASSPVSLSE. In full, the CDR3 is CASSPVSLSEQFF.

Details on this clone: The observed sequence ends 3 residues before the CDR3 terminus, with the missing tail filled in from the germline J gene. The gene calls are TRBV20-1 and TRBJ2-5; 10 nucleotides match TRBD2. The CDR3 consists of 15 residues. Germline V gene lookup returns CDR1 DFQATT and CDR2 SNEGSKA (reference sequence). The J segment lost 2 bases and the V segment lost 3 bases, leaving 6 bases of the junction unmatched. CDR3 region: CSASPTSGLQETQYF. The DNA read from the CDR3 is TGCAGTGCTAGCCCGACTAGCGGGTTGCAAGAGACC.

This clone was seen at least ten times. The sequenced part of the CDR3 DNA is TGTGCCAGCTCACCAAGCGGACCTCGGGTCGAG. Protein sequence: CASSPSGPRVE. The entire CDR3 reads CASSPSGPRVEQYF. The rearrangement uses TRBV18 and TRBJ2-7; possibly TRBD2 for D (5 bases). The read halts 3 residues ahead of the CDR3 end, with the missing end drawn from the germline J gene. Germline V gene lookup returns CDR1 KGHSH and CDR2 LQKENI. The CDR3 is 14 amino acids. V was clipped by 2 bases and J by 6 bases, with 14 bases between them.

This clone was seen at least ten times. The missing CDR3 end, 3 residues past where the read stops, is filled in from the germline J gene. This chain connects TRBV5-1 to TRBJ2-5; D is perhaps TRBD2 (6 bases). Trimming shortened V by 3 bases and J by 4 bases, and 13 bases separated the two germline ends. This CDR3 has 14 amino acids. Germline V lookup: CDR1 SGHRS, CDR2 YFSETQ. The part of the CDR3 DNA that was read is TGCGCCAGCAGCTCCCCTGCGGGGAGAGAGACC. The encoded protein is CASSSPAGRET. The full CDR3 is CASSSPAGRETQYF.

This clone was picked up many times. The CDR3 end is not reached by the read, which stops 3 residues before it; the germline J gene fills it in. J is TRBJ1-6 and V is TRBV7-9; no definite D call. There are 13 residues in the CDR3. Germline V gives CDR1 SEHNR, CDR2 FQNEAQ (reference sequence). The part of the CDR3 DNA that was read is TGTGCCAGCAGCTTAGATGCCGCCGAGGCC. It yields the protein CASSLDAAEA. The CDR3 in its entirety is CASSLDAAEALHF.

In its sample, this clone was seen many times. The read falls 3 residues short of the CDR3 end, and the missing part is taken from the germline J gene. The chain recombines TRBV5-1 with TRBJ1-1, with D possibly TRBD1 on 6 matching bases. The CDR3 loop spans 16 amino acids. Trimming pared 6 bases from V and 1 base from J, leaving 19 bases between. Germline V gene lookup returns CDR1 SGHRS and CDR2 YFSETQ. The DNA read from the CDR3 is TGCGCCAGCAAGAATCAGCCTGGACAGCCGAACACTGAA. Translated, it gives CASKNQPGQPNTE. The whole CDR3 is CASKNQPGQPNTEAFF.

There are many counts of this clone. The covered CDR3 bases are TGCGCCAGCAGCTTGGTCAGGGGGGCAGATGGC. Its protein is CASSLVRGADG. The entire CDR3 protein reads CASSLVRGADGYTF. The rearrangement links TRBV5-1 to TRBJ1-2; TRBD1 matches 7 bases. Read sequence stops 3 residues before the CDR3 end, and the germline J gene provides the missing end. Germline V gene lookup returns CDR1 SGHRS and CDR2 YFSETQ. The CDR3 is made up of 14 amino acids. V lost 0 bases to trimming and J lost 6 bases; unmatched junction nucleotides: 5.

By share of the sample, this clone is medium-sized. The sequenced fragment ends 3 residues before the CDR3 boundary, so the rest is inferred from the germline J gene. The gene calls are TRBV10-3 and TRBJ2-2, with 9 bases aligning to TRBD2. CDR3 size: 14 residues. Germline CDR1 and CDR2: ENHRY and SYGVKD. Trimming cost V 7 bases and J 6 bases; bases outside gene matches: 6. This CDR3 is CAIKSAGGPGELFF. Partial CDR3 DNA: TGTGCCATCAAATCGGCGGGAGGGCCCGGGGAG.

The table lists this clone with many counts. The CDR3 extends 3 residues past the end of the read, so its final part is completed from the germline J gene. The chain uses TRBV5-1 and TRBJ2-1; 7 nucleotides align to TRBD2. CDR1 is SGHRS and CDR2 is YFSETQ in the germline V gene. Trimming took 7 bases from V and 3 from J; bases not matched to a gene: 10. The CDR3 contains 15 residues. This chain's CDR3 is CASRPGGLGYNEQFF. The sequenced part of the CDR3 DNA is TGCGCCAGCCGCCCCGGAGGACTAGGCTACAATGAG.

This clone occurred many times. The CDR3 end lies 3 residues beyond the end of the read and is filled in from the germline J gene. V gene TRBV14 combines with J gene TRBJ2-7, with TRBD2 matching 8 bases. CDR1 and CDR2 (germline): SGHDN, FVKESK. This CDR3 contains 17 residues. The trim removed 4 bases at V and 4 bases at J, leaving 15 bases unmatched. CDR3 bases read: TGTGCCAGCAGCCCTATAATCCGTAGTAGCGGGAAGTACGAG. This gives the protein CASSPIIRSSGKYE. The CDR3 in its entirety is CASSPIIRSSGKYEQYF.

Turning to this clone: With the read ending 3 residues before the CDR3 end, the germline J gene is used to fill in that end. The V and J genes are TRBV19 and TRBJ2-1, with TRBD2 as a possible D gene (6 bases). CDR3 length equals 16 residues. Germline V gene lookup returns CDR1 LNHDA and CDR2 SQIVND (reference sequence). V was cut by 7 bases and J by 2 bases, with 18 bases left in between. Incomplete CDR3 DNA: TGTGCCAGTAAGGGGATAGCGGATCGAACCTACAATGAG. Its translation is CASKGIADRTYNE. Given in full, the CDR3 is CASKGIADRTYNEQFF.